This passage covers 13 T cell receptor beta chains from one sample sequenced in a study of blood T cell repertoires in COVID-19. Sequencing used immunoSEQ multiplex PCR; TCRdb keeps in-frame clones, though not all of them. Of under 20,000 clones detected, just over 85% appear once; the ten largest clones hold less than 20%. Material for sequencing was peripheral blood. The receptors here all came from a human donor with active COVID-19. The donor label of this sample is uncertain.

The chain is built from TRBV18 and TRBJ1-3, with D maybe TRBD1 (5 bases). CDR1 KGHSH and CDR2 LQKENI come from the germline V gene. The CDR3 is 13 residues long. With 8 bases removed from V and 9 bases from J, the gap between germline ends came to 17 bases. The CDR3 sequence is CASGRDATGTIYF. In DNA, the CDR3 is TGTGCCAGCGGGCGGGACGCTACGGGCACCATATATTTT.

The chain is built from TRBV19 and TRBJ1-1; 9 nucleotides align to TRBD1. The CDR3 consists of 14 residues. The V and J ends lost 5 bases and 5 bases, in that order; junction bases with no gene match: 6. CDR1 and CDR2 from the germline V gene are LNHDA and SQIVND (reference sequence). CDR3 sequence reads: CASSEQGASTEAFF. The CDR3 nucleotides read TGTGCCAGTAGTGAACAGGGGGCATCGACTGAAGCTTTCTTT.

In the case of this clone: Mismatch with germline at one junction end may stem from a read error. The genes are TRBV20-1 and TRBJ1-2; D not resolved. The germline gives CDR1 DFQATT, CDR2 SNEGSKA (reference sequence). The CDR3 consists of 11 residues. CDR3 DNA sequence: TGCAGTGCTAGAGATTGCCCTAATCCCTGCTTC. Protein product: CSARDCPNPCF.

The J gene is TRBJ2-4, the V gene TRBV2; TRBD1 might be the D (6 bases). V was trimmed by 6 bases and J by 1 base, leaving 10 bases between them. The germline V gene encodes CDR1 SNHLY and CDR2 FYNNEI. The CDR3 covers 14 residues. CDR3 protein: CASSTGYAKNIQYF. The CDR3 DNA reads as TGTGCCAGCAGCACAGGGTATGCCAAAAACATTCAGTACTTC.

This chain uses TRBV19 with TRBJ1-1, with 8 bases lining up with TRBD1. The J segment lost 7 bases and the V segment lost 5 bases, leaving 6 bases of the junction unmatched. The CDR3 spans 13 residues. CDR1 LNHDA and CDR2 SQIVND come from the germline V gene (reference sequence). In DNA, the CDR3 is TGTGCCAGTAGTCAGCAGGGGGCGGTTGAAGCTTTCTTT. Its protein is CASSQQGAVEAFF.

The CDR3 region is CASSLNLLSRYGYTF. In DNA, the CDR3 is TGTGCCAGCAGCTTGAACCTTCTCTCGCGTTATGGCTACACCTTC. The chain recombines TRBV5-8 with TRBJ1-2; D gene ambiguous. This CDR3 has 15 residues. Germline V gene data show CDR1 as SGHTS and CDR2 as YDEGEE. Deletions cut 1 base from V and 5 bases from J, with 15 bases between.

The rearrangement links TRBV19 to TRBJ2-7; D gene unclear. The germline V gene encodes CDR1 LNHDA and CDR2 SQIVND (reference sequence). This CDR3 comprises 14 residues. Deletions cut 3 bases from V and 4 bases from J, with 13 bases between. CDR3 nucleotides: TGTGCCAGTAGTATTTCGCAATCAACTTACGAGCAGTACTTC. It yields the protein CASSISQSTYEQYF.

In this sample, this clone turned up once. The chain combines TRBV13 with TRBJ2-1; a possible D gene is TRBD2 (6 bases). Per the germline V gene, CDR1 is PRHDT and CDR2 is FYEKMQ (reference sequence). Trimming removed 8 bases from V and 9 bases from J, with 20 bases in between. This CDR3 has 14 amino acids. DNA of the CDR3: TGTGCCAGCGTCGACGGGGGTCCGCGGGGTGAGCAGTTCTTC. Its translation: CASVDGGPRGEQFF.

The CDR3 region is CASSLGQYYEQYF. In nucleotides, the CDR3 is TGTGCCAGCAGTTTAGGACAGTACTACGAGCAGTACTTC. The V call is TRBV12-3 or TRBV12-4, the J call TRBJ2-7; TRBD1 might be the D (5 bases). V gave up 1 base and J gave up 3 bases, with 7 bases separating them. This CDR3 region has 13 residues.

V usage is TRBV7-3 and J usage is TRBJ2-1, with 9 positions matching TRBD1. This CDR3 contains 14 residues. The junction had 8 bases not matched to a gene; V was cut back by 6 bases and J by 8 bases. Germline V gene lookup returns CDR1 SGHTA and CDR2 FQGTGA. CDR3 residues: CASSSGTGSHEQFF. CDR3 in DNA: TGTGCCAGCAGTTCCGGGACAGGGTCGCATGAGCAGTTCTTC.

The V call is TRBV4-3, the J call TRBJ2-6; a weak D match, TRBD1 (6 bases). Looked up from germline, CDR1 is LGHNA and CDR2 is YSLEER. V was clipped by 5 bases and J by 0 bases, with 14 bases between them. This CDR3 is built from 17 residues. The CDR3 here is CASSSETGFSGANVLTF. As DNA, the CDR3 is TGCGCCAGCAGCTCCGAAACAGGGTTCTCTGGGGCCAACGTCCTGACTTTC.

The CDR3 DNA reads TGTGCCAGCAGCTTAGCGGGGGGGAATGGTGAGCAGTTCTTC. Protein sequence: CASSLAGGNGEQFF. The chain has TRBV7-3 and TRBJ2-1, with 9 bases lining up with TRBD2. Germline assignment: CDR1 SGHTA and CDR2 FQGTGA. This CDR3 is 14 amino acids long. V lost 2 bases, J lost 9 bases, and 5 bases stayed unmatched.

The gene calls are TRBV3-1 (or the pseudogene TRBV3-2) and TRBJ2-1; no clear D gene. The CDR3 extends over 14 amino acids. V was cut by 0 bases and J by 6 bases, with 9 bases left in between. Germline V gene sequence: CDR1 LGHDT, CDR2 YNNKEL (reference sequence). The CDR3 DNA reads as TGTGCCAGCAGCCAAGATTTTGCGTCCAATGAGCAGTTCTTC. Translating gives CASSQDFASNEQFF.